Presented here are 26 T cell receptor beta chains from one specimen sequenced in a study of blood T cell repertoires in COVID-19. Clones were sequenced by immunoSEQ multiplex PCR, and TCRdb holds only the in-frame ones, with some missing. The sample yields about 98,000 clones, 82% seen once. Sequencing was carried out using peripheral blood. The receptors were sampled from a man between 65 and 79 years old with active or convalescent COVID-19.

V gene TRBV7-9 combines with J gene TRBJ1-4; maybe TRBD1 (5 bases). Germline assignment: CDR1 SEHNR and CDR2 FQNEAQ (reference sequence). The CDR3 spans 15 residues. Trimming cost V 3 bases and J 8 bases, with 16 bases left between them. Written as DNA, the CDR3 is TGTGCCAGCAGCTTGCAAAGCGGGGGTCAGGAAAAACTGTTTTTT. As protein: CASSLQSGGQEKLFF.

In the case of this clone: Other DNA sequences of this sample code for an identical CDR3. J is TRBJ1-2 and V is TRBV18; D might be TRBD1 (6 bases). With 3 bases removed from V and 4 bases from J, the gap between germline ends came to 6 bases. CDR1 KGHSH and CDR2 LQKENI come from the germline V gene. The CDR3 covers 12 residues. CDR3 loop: CASSPDSYGYTF. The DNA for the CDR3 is TGTGCCAGCTCACCGGACAGCTATGGCTACACCTTC.

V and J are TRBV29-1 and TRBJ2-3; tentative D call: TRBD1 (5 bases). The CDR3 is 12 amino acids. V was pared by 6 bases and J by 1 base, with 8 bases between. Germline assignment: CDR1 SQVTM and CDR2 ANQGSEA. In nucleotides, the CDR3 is TGCAGCGTCACACAGGGCACAGATACGCAGTATTTT. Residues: CSVTQGTDTQYF.

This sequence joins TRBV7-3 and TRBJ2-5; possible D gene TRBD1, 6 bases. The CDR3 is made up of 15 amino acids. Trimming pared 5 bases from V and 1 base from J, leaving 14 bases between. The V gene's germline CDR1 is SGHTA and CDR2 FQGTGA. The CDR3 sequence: CASSPLTGSQETQYF. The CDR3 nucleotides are TGTGCCAGCAGCCCGTTGACAGGCAGCCAAGAGACCCAGTACTTC.

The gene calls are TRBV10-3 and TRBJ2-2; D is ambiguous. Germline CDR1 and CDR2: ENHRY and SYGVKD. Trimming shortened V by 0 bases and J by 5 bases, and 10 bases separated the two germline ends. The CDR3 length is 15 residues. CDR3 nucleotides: TGTGCCATCAGTGAGTCGAACCTACTTACCGGGGAGCTGTTTTTT. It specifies CAISESNLLTGELFF.

The CDR3: CASSYTTGAGGYTF. The DNA for the CDR3 is TGTGCCAGCAGTTACACGACAGGTGCTGGGGGCTACACCTTC. The J gene is TRBJ1-2, the V gene TRBV6-2 or TRBV6-3, with D perhaps matching TRBD1 (6 bases). Germline V gene sequence: CDR1 MNHEY, CDR2 SVGEGT. The V and J ends lost 2 bases and 8 bases respectively, with 15 bases between them. The CDR3 runs 14 residues.

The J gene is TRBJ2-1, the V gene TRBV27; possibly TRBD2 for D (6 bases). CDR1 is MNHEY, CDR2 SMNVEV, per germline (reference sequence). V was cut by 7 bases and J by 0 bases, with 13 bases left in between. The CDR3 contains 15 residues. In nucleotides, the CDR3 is TGTGCCAGCATGCTAGCGATCAGCTCCTACAATGAGCAGTTCTTC. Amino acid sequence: CASMLAISSYNEQFF.

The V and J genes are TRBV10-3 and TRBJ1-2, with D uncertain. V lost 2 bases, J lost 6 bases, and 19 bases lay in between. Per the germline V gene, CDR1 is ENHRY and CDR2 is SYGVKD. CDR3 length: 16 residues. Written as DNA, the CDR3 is TGTGCCATCAGTGAGATTTCGACACAATCTCTGAATGGCTACACCTTC. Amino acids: CAISEISTQSLNGYTF.

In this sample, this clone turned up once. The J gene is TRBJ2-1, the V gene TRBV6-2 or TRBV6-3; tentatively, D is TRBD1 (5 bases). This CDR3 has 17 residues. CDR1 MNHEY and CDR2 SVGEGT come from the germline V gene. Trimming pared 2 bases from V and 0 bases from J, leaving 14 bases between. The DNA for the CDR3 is TGTGCCAGCAGTTACAACAGGCCGACGAGCTCCTACAATGAGCAGTTCTTC. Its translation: CASSYNRPTSSYNEQFF.

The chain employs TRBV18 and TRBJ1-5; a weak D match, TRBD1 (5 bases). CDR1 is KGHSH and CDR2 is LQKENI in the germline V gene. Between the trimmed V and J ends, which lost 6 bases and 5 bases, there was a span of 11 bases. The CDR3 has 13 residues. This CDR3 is CASSRDRDQPQHF. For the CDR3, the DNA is TGTGCCAGCTCGCGGGACCGAGATCAGCCCCAGCATTTT.

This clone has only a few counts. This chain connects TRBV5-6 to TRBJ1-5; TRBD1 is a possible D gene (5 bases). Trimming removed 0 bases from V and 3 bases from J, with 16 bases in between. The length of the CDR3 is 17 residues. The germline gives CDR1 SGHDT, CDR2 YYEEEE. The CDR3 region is CASSLGAGLPLNQPQHF. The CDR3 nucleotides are TGTGCCAGCAGCTTGGGGGCAGGGCTACCGCTCAATCAGCCCCAGCATTTT.

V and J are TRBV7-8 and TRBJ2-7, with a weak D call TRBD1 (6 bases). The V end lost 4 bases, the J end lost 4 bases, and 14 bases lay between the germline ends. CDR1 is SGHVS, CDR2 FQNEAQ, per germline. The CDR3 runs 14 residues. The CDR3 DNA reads TGTGCCAGCAGCTCACAGGGTTTGGGTTACGAGCAGTACTTC. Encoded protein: CASSSQGLGYEQYF.

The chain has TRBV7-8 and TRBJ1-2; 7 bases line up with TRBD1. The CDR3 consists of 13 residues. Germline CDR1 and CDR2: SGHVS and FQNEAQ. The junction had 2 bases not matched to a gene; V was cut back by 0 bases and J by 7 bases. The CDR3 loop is CASSLATGVGYTF. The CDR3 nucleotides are TGTGCCAGCAGCTTAGCTACAGGGGTTGGCTACACCTTC.

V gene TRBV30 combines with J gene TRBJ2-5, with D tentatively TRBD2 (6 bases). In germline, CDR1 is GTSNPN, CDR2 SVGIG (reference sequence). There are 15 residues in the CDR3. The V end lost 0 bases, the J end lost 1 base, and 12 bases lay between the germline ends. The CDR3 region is CAWSVQGTFQETQYF. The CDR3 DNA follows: TGTGCCTGGAGTGTACAAGGGACTTTCCAAGAGACCCAGTACTTC. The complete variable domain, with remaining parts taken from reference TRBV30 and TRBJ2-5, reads SQTIHQWPATLVQPVGSPLSLECTVEGTSNPNLYWYRQAAGRGLQLLFYSVGIGQISSEVPQNLSASRPQDRQFILSSKKLLLSDSGFYLCAWSVQGTFQETQYFGPGTRLLVL.

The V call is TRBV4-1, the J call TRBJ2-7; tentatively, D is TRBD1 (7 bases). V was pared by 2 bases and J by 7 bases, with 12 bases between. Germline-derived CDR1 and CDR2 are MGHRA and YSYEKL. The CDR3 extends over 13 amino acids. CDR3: CASSQLQGREQYF. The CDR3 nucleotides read TGCGCCAGCAGCCAACTACAGGGGAGGGAGCAGTACTTC.

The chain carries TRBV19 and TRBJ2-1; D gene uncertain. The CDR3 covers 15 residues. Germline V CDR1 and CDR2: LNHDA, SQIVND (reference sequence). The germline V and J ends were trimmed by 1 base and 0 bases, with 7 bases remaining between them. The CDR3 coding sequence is TGTGCCAGTAGTATAGGCTGGAGCTCCTACAATGAGCAGTTCTTC. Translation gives CASSIGWSSYNEQFF.

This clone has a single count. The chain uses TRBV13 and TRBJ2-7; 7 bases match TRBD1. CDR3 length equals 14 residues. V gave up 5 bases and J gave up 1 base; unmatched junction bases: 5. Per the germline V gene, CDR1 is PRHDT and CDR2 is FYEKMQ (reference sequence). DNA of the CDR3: TGTGCCAGCAGCCCGACAGGGATTTCCTACGAGCAGTACTTC. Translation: CASSPTGISYEQYF.

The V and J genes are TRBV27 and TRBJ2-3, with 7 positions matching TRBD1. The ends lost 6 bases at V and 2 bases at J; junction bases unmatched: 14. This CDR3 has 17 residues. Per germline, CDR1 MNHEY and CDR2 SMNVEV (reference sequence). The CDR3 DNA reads TGTGCCAGCAGCTCCACAACCGGGACAGAGCTCACAGATACGCAGTATTTT. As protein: CASSSTTGTELTDTQYF.

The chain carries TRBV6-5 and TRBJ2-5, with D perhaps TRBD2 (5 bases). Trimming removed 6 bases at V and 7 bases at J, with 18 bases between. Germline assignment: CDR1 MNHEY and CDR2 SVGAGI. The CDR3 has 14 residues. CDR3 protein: CASRAGNLAPTQYF. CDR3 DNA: TGTGCCAGCAGGGCCGGCAATCTAGCCCCGACCCAGTACTTC.

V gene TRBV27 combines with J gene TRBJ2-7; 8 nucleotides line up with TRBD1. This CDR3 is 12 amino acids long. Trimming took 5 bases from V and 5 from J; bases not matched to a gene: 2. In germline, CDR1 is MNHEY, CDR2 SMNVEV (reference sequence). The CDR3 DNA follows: TGTGCCAGCAGTAAGACAGGGGACGAGCAGTACTTC. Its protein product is CASSKTGDEQYF.

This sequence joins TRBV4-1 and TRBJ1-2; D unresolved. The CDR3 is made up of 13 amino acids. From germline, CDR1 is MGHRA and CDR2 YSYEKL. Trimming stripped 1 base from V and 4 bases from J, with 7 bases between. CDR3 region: CASSQVGAYGYTF. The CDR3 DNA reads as TGCGCCAGCAGCCAAGTTGGAGCCTATGGCTACACCTTC.

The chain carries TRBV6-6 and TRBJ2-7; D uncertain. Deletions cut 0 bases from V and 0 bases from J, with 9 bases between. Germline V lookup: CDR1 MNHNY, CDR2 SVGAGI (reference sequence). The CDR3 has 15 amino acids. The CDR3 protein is CASSYSPRHSYEQYF. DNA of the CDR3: TGTGCCAGCAGTTACTCTCCGAGACACTCCTACGAGCAGTACTTC.

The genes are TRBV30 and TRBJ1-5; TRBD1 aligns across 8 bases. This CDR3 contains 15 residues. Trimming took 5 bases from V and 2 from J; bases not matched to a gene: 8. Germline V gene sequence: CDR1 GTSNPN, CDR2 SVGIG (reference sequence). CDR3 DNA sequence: TGTGCCTGGGGACAGGGTTTAGGAGGCAATCAGCCCCAGCATTTT. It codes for CAWGQGLGGNQPQHF.

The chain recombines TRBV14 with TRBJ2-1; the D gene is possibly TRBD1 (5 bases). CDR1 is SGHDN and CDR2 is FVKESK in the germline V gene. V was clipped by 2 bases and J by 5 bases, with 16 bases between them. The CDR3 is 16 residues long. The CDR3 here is CASSQLRSGSDNEQFF. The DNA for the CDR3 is TGTGCCAGCAGCCAATTAAGGTCAGGGTCGGACAATGAGCAGTTCTTC.

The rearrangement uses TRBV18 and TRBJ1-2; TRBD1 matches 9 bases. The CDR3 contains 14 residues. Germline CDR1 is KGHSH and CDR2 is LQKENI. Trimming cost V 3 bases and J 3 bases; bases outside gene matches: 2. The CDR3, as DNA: TGTGCCAGCTCACCGGGACAGGGCGACTATGGCTACACCTTC. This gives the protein CASSPGQGDYGYTF.

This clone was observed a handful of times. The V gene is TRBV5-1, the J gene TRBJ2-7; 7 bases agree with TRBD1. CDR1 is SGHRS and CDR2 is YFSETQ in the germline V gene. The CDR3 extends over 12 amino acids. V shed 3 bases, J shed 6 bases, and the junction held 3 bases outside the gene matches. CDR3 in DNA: TGCGCCAGCAGCTGGGGGACAGTCGAGCAGTACTTC. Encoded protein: CASSWGTVEQYF.